A selection of T cell receptor beta chains follows, all from one sample in a study of regulatory T cells in long-lasting Graves disease. In TCRdb, the multiplex PCR reads were re-called with MiXCR into one record per CDR3 protein. The repertoire includes over 300,000 distinct CDR3 sequences, around a sixth of them detected once, and 22% sits in the top ten. This sample comprised peripheral blood mononuclear cells (PBMCs), obtained at new diagnosis, from a patient treated with antithyroid drugs. The receptor source for this set is a female donor with Graves disease. Both conserved end residues are part of each CDR3. D genes are given only for firm matches. Expanded clones are given a class, and other clones once, few, many or no size at all.

J | D | size | V | DNA | CDR3
TRBJ2-5 | TRBD2 | many | TRBV6-2/TRBV6-3 | TGTGCCAGCAGCAGTAGCGGGAGGGCCGTACAAGAGACCCAGTACTTC | CASSSSGRAVQETQYF
TRBJ1-1 | - | - | TRBV6-9 | TGTGCCAGCAGTTACTTTAGGGGTACTGGAGCTTTCTTT | CASSYFRGTGAFF
TRBJ2-3 | - | many | TRBV7-9 | TGTGCCAGCAGCTTAATAGGCGGGGACAGCACAGATACGCAGTATTTT | CASSLIGGDSTDTQYF
TRBJ1-3 | - | - | TRBV29-1 | TGCAGCGTTGGGGGACTCTCTGGAAACACCATATATTTT | CSVGGLSGNTIYF
TRBJ1-2 | - | many | TRBV29-1 | TGCAGCGTTGATAGAGGGGACTCCCATGGCTACACCTTC | CSVDRGDSHGYTF
TRBJ1-2 | - | many | TRBV7-9 | TGTGCCAGCAGCCTCGGGCAGGGAATCGATGGCTACACCTTC | CASSLGQGIDGYTF
TRBJ1-5 | - | many | TRBV12-3/TRBV12-4 | TGTGCCAGCAGCTTCAGGGGTTATAGCAATCAGCCCCAGCATTTT | CASSFRGYSNQPQHF
TRBJ2-1 | TRBD1 | many | TRBV6-1 | TGTGCCAGCGCCTCAGCCGGGACAGGGTACAATGAGCAGTTCTTC | CASASAGTGYNEQFF
TRBJ1-4 | - | few | TRBV28 | TGTGCCAGCAGAACGGCCCTAAAACTGTTTTTT | CASRTALKLFF
TRBJ2-2 | - | many | TRBV7-9 | TGTGCCAGCAGCTTAGTCCTGAACACCGGGGAGCTGTTTTTT | CASSLVLNTGELFF
TRBJ2-1 | TRBD1 | many | TRBV3-1 | TGTGCCAGCAGCCCGGATGGGACAGAAGGGAATGAGCAGTTCTTC | CASSPDGTEGNEQFF
TRBJ2-1 | - | few | TRBV5-5 | TGTGCCAGCAGCTTGCAGGCCGGCAGCTCCTACAATGAGCAGTTCTTC | CASSLQAGSSYNEQFF
TRBJ1-1 | - | few | TRBV3-1 | TGTGCCAGCAGCCAAGGCGGGTTCGCAGCTTTCTTT | CASSQGGFAAFF
TRBJ1-5 | - | many | TRBV20-1 | TGCAGTGCTAGCGGCGACGTTAGCAATCAGCCCCAGCATTTT | CSASGDVSNQPQHF
TRBJ1-2 | - | few | TRBV3-1 | TGTGCCAGCAGCCCTTCCCTGCGGGCAGGCCCCTACTATGGCTACACCTTC | CASSPSLRAGPYYGYTF
TRBJ2-1 | - | many | TRBV3-1 | TGTGCCAGCAGCCCCAATGGAGGCGAGGAGGAGCAGTTCTTC | CASSPNGGEEEQFF
TRBJ1-5 | - | many | TRBV12-3/TRBV12-4 | TGTGCCAGCAGCACGGGGCGCAATCAGCCCCAGCATTTT | CASSTGRNQPQHF
TRBJ2-3 | - | many | TRBV6-1 | TGTGCCAGCAGCCAGGAGGGACCGCCTAACACAGATACGCAGTATTTT | CASSQEGPPNTDTQYF
TRBJ2-7 | - | - | TRBV9 | TGTGCCAGCAGCGAGGGATTTCAATACGAGCAGTACTTC | CASSEGFQYEQYF
TRBJ1-2 | - | - | TRBV19 | TGTGCCAGTAGTCCTCGGACCGATGCTAACTATGGCTACACCTTC | CASSPRTDANYGYTF
TRBJ2-1 | TRBD1 | many | TRBV5-1 | TGCGCCAGCAGCATAGGACAGGGTGCCTACAATGAGCAGTTCTTC | CASSIGQGAYNEQFF
TRBJ2-1 | - | many | TRBV28 | TGTGCCAGCAGTTTAGGGCCCCGTGAAACCTACAATGAGCAGTTCTTC | CASSLGPRETYNEQFF
TRBJ1-2 | TRBD1 | few | TRBV4-1 | TGCGCCAGCAGCAAACAGGGGGCCGACTATGGCTACACCTTC | CASSKQGADYGYTF
TRBJ2-7 | TRBD2 | many | TRBV2 | TGTGCCAGCATCGGACTAGCGGGAGTGTTTTCCTACGAGCAGTACTTC | CASIGLAGVFSYEQYF
TRBJ1-3 | - | many | TRBV5-1 | TGCGCCAGCAGCCGGGCACAGGGCGACGGAAACACCATATATTTT | CASSRAQGDGNTIYF
TRBJ2-5 | TRBD1 | few | TRBV24-1 | TGTGCCACCGAAGGGACAGGGATCCAAGAGACCCAGTACTTC | CATEGTGIQETQYF
TRBJ2-3 | TRBD2 | - | TRBV2 | TGTGCCAGCAGTGAGGGGGGACTAGCGGGAGGGCCAGGAGATACGCAGTATTTT | CASSEGGLAGGPGDTQYF
TRBJ2-7 | - | many | TRBV9 | TGTGCCAGCAGCTCCCCGAGAGGGGGTAGACAGGCAGAAGATTACGAGCAGTACTTC | CASSSPRGGRQAEDYEQYF
TRBJ2-7 | TRBD2 | many | TRBV30 | TGTGCCTCCCAGCGGGAGGGTACCTACGAGCAGTACTTC | CASQREGTYEQYF
TRBJ2-7 | TRBD1 | many | TRBV27 | TGTGCCAGCAAAAACCGACAGGGCTACTACGAGCAGTACTTC | CASKNRQGYYEQYF
TRBJ1-4 | - | many | TRBV29-1 | TGCAGCGTTGAAGACGACAATGAAAAACTGTTTTTT | CSVEDDNEKLFF
TRBJ2-7 | TRBD2 | many | TRBV13 | TGTGCCAGCAGCTTAGGTAGCGGGGGTTCCTACGAGCAGTACTTC | CASSLGSGGSYEQYF
TRBJ1-2 | - | many | TRBV6-2/TRBV6-3 | TGTGCCAGCAGTTCGCCAGGGGCTGGCTACACCTTC | CASSSPGAGYTF
TRBJ1-2 | - | many | TRBV5-6 | TGTGCCAGCAGCCATTGGACGGCACAATATGGCTACACCTTC | CASSHWTAQYGYTF
TRBJ2-3 | - | many | TRBV12-3/TRBV12-4 | TGTGCCAGCAGTCCGGTAGGCGGCACAGATACGCAGTATTTT | CASSPVGGTDTQYF
TRBJ2-5 | TRBD1 | many | TRBV27 | TGTGCCAGCAGTTTCGAGGGGGCCCAAGAGACCCAGTACTTC | CASSFEGAQETQYF
TRBJ2-7 | - | - | TRBV6-2/TRBV6-3 | TGTGCCAGCAGTTACTCGTATCTGTACGAGCAGTACTTC | CASSYSYLYEQYF
TRBJ2-5 | - | many | TRBV18 | TGTGCCAGCTCACCACCGGTCGCAGAGACCCAGTACTTC | CASSPPVAETQYF
TRBJ1-2 | - | many | TRBV28 | TGTGCCAGCAGTCCTCGAGGGGTAAGGTGGAATGGCTACACCTTC | CASSPRGVRWNGYTF
TRBJ1-1 | - | many | TRBV18 | TGTGCCAGCTCACCACGACAGAAGACTGAAGCTTTCTTT | CASSPRQKTEAFF